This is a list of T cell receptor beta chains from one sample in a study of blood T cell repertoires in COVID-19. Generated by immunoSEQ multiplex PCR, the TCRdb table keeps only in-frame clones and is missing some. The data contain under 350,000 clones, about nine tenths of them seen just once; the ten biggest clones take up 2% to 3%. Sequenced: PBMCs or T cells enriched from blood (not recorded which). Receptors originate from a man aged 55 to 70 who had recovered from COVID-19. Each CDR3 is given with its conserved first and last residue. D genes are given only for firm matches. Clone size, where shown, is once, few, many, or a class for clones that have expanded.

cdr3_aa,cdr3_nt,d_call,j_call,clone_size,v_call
CAWSVKGLDSPLHF,TGTGCCTGGAGTGTAAAGGGGTTGGATTCACCCCTCCACTTT,.,TRBJ1-6,.,TRBV30
CASSLRLANTGELFF,TGTGCCAGCAGCCTTAGACTAGCGAACACCGGGGAGCTGTTTTTT,.,TRBJ2-2,.,TRBV11-3
CASRQGGLLSYEQYF,TGTGCCAGCAGGCAGGGAGGGCTCCTCTCCTACGAGCAGTACTTC,TRBD2,TRBJ2-7,.,TRBV3-1/TRBV3-2
CASSSGSGGETQYF,TGTGCCAGCAGCTCCGGATCAGGGGGGGAGACCCAGTACTTC,.,TRBJ2-5,.,TRBV6-5
CSVDSSGGRRGTQYF,TGCAGCGTTGATAGTAGCGGGGGTCGGCGGGGGACCCAGTACTTC,TRBD2,TRBJ2-5,.,TRBV29-1
CASTPPYPRGHSGNTIYF,TGTGCCAGCACTCCCCCCTACCCCAGGGGACACTCTGGAAACACCATATATTTT,.,TRBJ1-3,.,TRBV3-1/TRBV3-2
CASSDAPGTGGPGTGELFF,TGTGCCAGCAGTGACGCCCCCGGGACAGGGGGCCCAGGTACCGGGGAGCTGTTTTTT,TRBD1,TRBJ2-2,.,TRBV6-2/TRBV6-3
CASSPSGVNQPQHF,TGTGCCAGCAGCCCCTCAGGGGTAAATCAGCCCCAGCATTTT,.,TRBJ1-5,.,TRBV9
CASSPDSYYNSPLHF,TGCGCCAGCAGCCCGGACAGTTACTATAATTCACCCCTCCACTTT,.,TRBJ1-6,.,TRBV5-1
CASSESGPTGWNTIYF,TGTGCCAGCAGTGAATCGGGGCCGACAGGGTGGAACACCATATATTTT,TRBD1,TRBJ1-3,.,TRBV25-1
CASSLGTSGGKETQYF,TGTGCCAGCAGCTTGGGGACTAGCGGGGGAAAAGAGACCCAGTACTTC,TRBD2,TRBJ2-5,.,TRBV5-4
CASSRFHLGPGFVEQFF,TGTGCCAGCAGCCGATTCCACCTAGGGCCAGGGTTTGTTGAGCAGTTCTTC,.,TRBJ2-1,.,TRBV11-3
CASSWFPGTSSNNEQFF,TGTGCCAGCAGCTGGTTCCCGGGGACTAGCAGCAACAATGAGCAGTTCTTC,TRBD2,TRBJ2-1,.,TRBV11-2
CASSSRQGQTEAFF,TGTGCCAGCAGTTCCAGACAGGGACAAACTGAAGCTTTCTTT,TRBD1,TRBJ1-1,.,TRBV6-5
CASSEGGFSLSNYGYTF,TGTGCCAGCAGTGAAGGCGGGTTTAGCCTCTCTAACTATGGCTACACCTTC,.,TRBJ1-2,.,TRBV6-1
CATRFGGPDEKLFF,TGTGCCACCCGATTCGGGGGGCCGGATGAAAAACTGTTTTTT,.,TRBJ1-4,.,TRBV18
CASSLSGTDNTEAFF,TGTGCCAGCAGTTTATCCGGGACAGACAACACTGAAGCTTTCTTT,TRBD1,TRBJ1-1,.,TRBV27
CATSRDSPLQSGPLHF,TGTGCCACCAGCAGAGATTCTCCCTTACAAAGCGGGCCCCTCCACTTT,.,TRBJ1-6,.,TRBV15
CASSLGTSGGEQYF,TGTGCCAGCAGTTTAGGGACTAGCGGGGGCGAGCAGTACTTC,TRBD2,TRBJ2-7,.,TRBV27
CASSAWADRDHEQFF,TGTGCCAGCAGCGCGTGGGCCGACAGGGACCATGAGCAGTTCTTC,TRBD1,TRBJ2-1,.,TRBV6-2/TRBV6-3
CASSSQGNYGYTF,TGTGCCAGCAGTTCCCAGGGGAACTATGGCTACACCTTC,.,TRBJ1-2,.,TRBV12-3/TRBV12-4
CASSEDRVGGYTF,TGCGCCAGCAGTGAAGACAGGGTTGGGGGCTACACCTTC,TRBD1,TRBJ1-2,.,TRBV10-1
CASSIGSEGALGQPQHF,TGTGCCAGTAGTATTGGAAGTGAGGGGGCGCTTGGTCAGCCCCAGCATTTT,TRBD1,TRBJ1-5,.,TRBV19
CAWSVRGASEAFF,TGTGCCTGGAGTGTCCGGGGGGCGTCTGAAGCTTTCTTT,.,TRBJ1-1,.,TRBV30
CASTPIRGDAAEAFF,TGCGCCAGCACCCCCATCAGGGGGGATGCTGCTGAAGCTTTCTTT,TRBD1,TRBJ1-1,.,TRBV10-1
CASSPDMNTEAFF,TGCGCCAGCAGCCCAGATATGAACACTGAAGCTTTCTTT,.,TRBJ1-1,.,TRBV5-1
CASRRGTGGTYEQYF,TGTGCCAGCAGGAGAGGGACAGGGGGGACCTACGAGCAGTACTTC,TRBD1,TRBJ2-7,.,TRBV6-5
CSASALAGRGADTQYF,TGCAGTGCTAGTGCGCTAGCGGGAAGGGGGGCAGATACGCAGTATTTT,TRBD2,TRBJ2-3,few,TRBV20-1
CASTAGYGEKLFF,TGTGCCAGCACGGCGGGATACGGTGAAAAACTGTTTTTT,.,TRBJ1-4,.,TRBV2
CASSYSEGGEKLFF,TGTGCCAGCAGTTACTCTGAAGGGGGTGAAAAACTGTTTTTT,.,TRBJ1-4,few,TRBV6-5
CASSLGSSGIETQYF,TGCGCCAGCAGCTTGGGTTCTAGCGGGATAGAGACCCAGTACTTC,TRBD2,TRBJ2-5,.,TRBV5-1
CASSSGTTWKQYF,TGTGCCAGCAGTTCCGGGACTACCTGGAAGCAGTATTTT,TRBD2,TRBJ2-3,.,TRBV12-3/TRBV12-4
CSVAVGAATNEKLFF,TGCAGCGTTGCAGTGGGCGCTGCAACTAATGAAAAACTGTTTTTT,.,TRBJ1-4,.,TRBV29-1
CAWSVGADQPQHF,TGTGCCTGGAGTGTAGGGGCGGATCAGCCCCAGCATTTT,.,TRBJ1-5,.,TRBV30
CASSPMGQGDSPLHF,TGTGCCAGCTCACCTATGGGACAGGGTGATTCACCCCTCCACTTT,TRBD1,TRBJ1-6,.,TRBV18
CASSYTGRQGSPLHF,TGTGCCAGCAGTTATACAGGGCGACAGGGATCACCCCTCCACTTT,TRBD1,TRBJ1-6,.,TRBV6-5
CASSQAGIQYF,TGCGCCAGCAGCCAAGCCGGCATTCAGTACTTC,.,TRBJ2-4,.,TRBV4-3
CASSPGGGRGHEQYF,TGTGCCAGCAGTCCTGGGGGTGGCAGGGGCCACGAGCAGTACTTC,.,TRBJ2-7,.,TRBV11-2
CASQLPYNSPLHF,TGTGCCAGCCAACTCCCGTATAATTCACCCCTCCACTTT,.,TRBJ1-6,.,TRBV7-8
CASSPTPRNTGELFF,TGTGCTAGCAGCCCCACCCCCAGAAACACCGGGGAGCTGTTTTTT,.,TRBJ2-2,.,TRBV7-7
CASSQGGGRNTEAFF,TGTGCCAGCAGCCAAGGCGGGGGAAGAAACACTGAAGCTTTCTTT,.,TRBJ1-1,.,TRBV3-1/TRBV3-2
CASRTGRLYEQYF,TGTGCCAGCCGGACAGGGAGACTCTACGAGCAGTACTTC,TRBD1,TRBJ2-7,.,TRBV28
CASSPQPPEAFF,TGTGCCAGCTCACCACAGCCTCCTGAAGCTTTCTTT,.,TRBJ1-1,.,TRBV18
CASSYGLAEYEQYF,TGTGCCAGCAGTTATGGACTAGCGGAGTACGAGCAGTACTTC,TRBD2,TRBJ2-7,.,TRBV6-5
CASSRQTDTQYF,TGTGCCAGCAGCCGACAGACAGATACGCAGTATTTT,.,TRBJ2-3,few,TRBV12-3/TRBV12-4